The 30 T cell receptor beta chains presented below share a single source sample, sequenced in a study of blood T cell repertoires in COVID-19 (dated by TCRdb to 2018 to 2021). The receptor library was made with the immunoSEQ multiplex PCR assay. Not all clones reach the TCRdb copy of this immuneACCESS table, which keeps in-frame sequences only. Checked studies attribute under half of the gap to unresolved V genes and leave the rest unexplained. This sample gives around 190,000 clones in total; roughly 90% of them show up just once. Clones ranked in the top ten supply 1.5% to 2% of the sample. The sequenced sample was peripheral blood. The receptor source for this set is a man between 18 and 35 years old with active or convalescent COVID-19.

The V call is TRBV12-3 or TRBV12-4, the J call TRBJ1-5; D gene ambiguous. The CDR3 extends over 13 amino acids. The V end lost 3 bases, the J end lost 1 base, and 4 bases lay between the germline ends. In nucleotides, the CDR3 is TGTGCCAGCAGTTTTCCGAGCAATCAGCCCCAGCATTTT. As protein: CASSFPSNQPQHF.

With respect to this clone: Compared with germline, one end of the junction differs, possibly owing to a read error. The V call is TRBV2, the J call TRBJ2-1; 7 nucleotides agree with TRBD2. The CDR3 has 13 residues. In germline, CDR1 is SNHLY, CDR2 FYNNEI. The CDR3 region is CASSDQPGGLRLF. The CDR3 DNA follows: TGTGCCAGCAGTGACCAACCCGGGGGACTACGCCTCTTC.

Worth noting for this clone: This specimen includes other DNA sequences encoding the same CDR3. The chain has TRBV5-4 and TRBJ1-3; D not resolved. The V end lost 0 bases, the J end lost 0 bases, and 10 bases lay between the germline ends. The CDR3 loop spans 16 amino acids. Germline V lookup: CDR1 SGHNT, CDR2 YYREEE (reference sequence). CDR3 DNA: TGTGCCAGCAGCTTGGGACAAGCCTACTCTGGAAACACCATATATTTT. Protein product: CASSLGQAYSGNTIYF.

There are a few counts of this clone. This rearrangement joins TRBV11-2 to TRBJ2-1, with D maybe TRBD1 (6 bases). Trimming left V 5 bases short and J 2 bases short, with 13 bases between. The CDR3 has 15 amino acids. Germline V gene lookup returns CDR1 SGHAT and CDR2 FQNNGV. Written as DNA, the CDR3 is TGTGCCAGCAGCCCACAGGGTCAGACCTACAATGAGCAGTTCTTC. Translated: CASSPQGQTYNEQFF. The complete variable domain, with remaining parts taken from reference TRBV11-2 and TRBJ2-1, reads EAGVAQSPRYKIIEKRQSVAFWCNPISGHATLYWYQQILGQGPKLLIQFQNNGVVDDSQLPKDRFSAERLKGVDSTLKIQPAKLEDSAVYLCASSPQGQTYNEQFFGPGTRLTVL.

In DNA, the CDR3 is TGTGCCAGCAGCCAAGATCTTGGAGCGGTACAAGAGACCCAGTACTTC. Its translation: CASSQDLGAVQETQYF. The chain combines TRBV3-1 (or the pseudogene TRBV3-2) with TRBJ2-5; tentatively, D is TRBD2 (5 bases). V gave up 0 bases and J gave up 2 bases, with 13 bases separating them. CDR3 length: 16 residues. Germline-derived CDR1 and CDR2 are LGHDT and YNNKEL (reference sequence).

The CDR3 DNA is TGTGCCAGCAGCCAAGACAGGGCACCCCCAAATGAGCAGTTCTTC. Amino acid sequence: CASSQDRAPPNEQFF. V usage is TRBV7-3 and J usage is TRBJ2-1, with 7 positions matching TRBD1. The CDR3 is made up of 15 amino acids. Germline CDR1 is SGHTA and CDR2 is FQGTGA. After removal of 5 bases from V and 7 bases from J, the junction contained 11 bases not matched to a gene.

The chain is built from TRBV27 and TRBJ1-2; D gene uncertain. Deletions cut 2 bases from V and 0 bases from J, with 10 bases between. There are 15 residues in the CDR3. CDR1 MNHEY and CDR2 SMNVEV come from the germline V gene (reference sequence). DNA of the CDR3: TGTGCCAGCAGTTTACGGTTATCAACTAACTATGGCTACACCTTC. Translated: CASSLRLSTNYGYTF.

The chain employs TRBV30 and TRBJ2-2, with TRBD2 matching over 8 bases. Germline CDR1 is GTSNPN and CDR2 is SVGIG (reference sequence). V trimming: 4 bases; J trimming: 4 bases; junction bases outside the gene matches: 11. The CDR3 has 16 residues. In DNA, the CDR3 is TGTGCCTGGACCCCCTTTTGGCGGGAGGTCACCGGGGAGCTGTTTTTT. Amino acids: CAWTPFWREVTGELFF.

The chain uses TRBV12-3 or TRBV12-4 and TRBJ2-5; D unresolved. The CDR3 length is 13 residues. The V gene lost 5 bases and the J gene lost 5 bases, with 12 bases spanning the gap. The CDR3: CASSPTGHETQYF. In DNA form, the CDR3 reads TGTGCCAGCAGTCCGACTGGTCACGAGACCCAGTACTTC.

CDR3 nucleotides: TGTGCCAGCGCTAGCGCAAACAATGAGCAGTTCTTC. Its protein product is CASASANNEQFF. The chain uses TRBV12-3 or TRBV12-4 and TRBJ2-1; D is possibly TRBD2 (6 bases). The CDR3 has 12 residues. V lost 8 bases, J lost 5 bases, and 10 bases lay in between.

The chain uses TRBV3-1 (or the pseudogene TRBV3-2) and TRBJ2-5; 11 bases line up with TRBD2. V shed 1 base and J 7 bases; nucleotides not matched to a gene: 5. This CDR3 has 15 residues. CDR1 and CDR2 (germline): LGHDT, YNNKEL (reference sequence). Written as DNA, the CDR3 is TGTGCCAGCAGCCAAGTTAGCGGGGGGGGCGGGACCCAGTACTTC. Protein sequence: CASSQVSGGGGTQYF.

The CDR3 spells CASSQGVAGVYNEQFF. DNA of the CDR3: TGCGCCAGCAGCCAAGGGGTAGCGGGAGTGTACAATGAGCAGTTCTTC. The chain links TRBV4-1 to TRBJ2-1; 9 bases map to TRBD2. CDR1 is MGHRA, CDR2 YSYEKL, per germline. After removal of 1 base from V and 4 bases from J, the junction contained 5 bases not matched to a gene. This CDR3 has 16 residues.

The chain joins TRBV6-6 to TRBJ1-1; TRBD1 is a possible D gene (6 bases). The CDR3 spans 17 residues. Germline V CDR1 and CDR2: MNHNY, SVGAGI (reference sequence). V lost 5 bases and J 0 bases, leaving 19 bases between the germline ends. CDR3 sequence reads: CASSRGQTAQLNTEAFF. In DNA, the CDR3 is TGTGCCAGCAGTCGAGGACAGACAGCGCAACTGAACACTGAAGCTTTCTTT.

On this clone itself: Other DNA variants within this sample encode the same CDR3. The chain is built from TRBV12-3 or TRBV12-4 and TRBJ1-5; weak D call: TRBD1 (5 bases). Trimming took 5 bases from V and 1 from J, leaving 6 bases between them. The CDR3 covers 13 residues. CDR3 DNA: TGTGCCAGCAGTGGACAAAGCAATCAGCCCCAGCATTTT. Protein sequence: CASSGQSNQPQHF.

The chain employs TRBV4-1 and TRBJ1-1; maybe TRBD1 (5 bases). Between the trimmed V and J ends, which lost 4 bases and 3 bases, there was a span of 15 bases. CDR1 MGHRA and CDR2 YSYEKL come from the germline V gene. The CDR3 is 15 amino acids. This CDR3 reads CASSLPTGGDTEAFF. CDR3 in DNA: TGCGCCAGCAGCCTCCCCACAGGCGGGGACACTGAAGCTTTCTTT.

The chain employs TRBV5-4 and TRBJ1-2, with 7 bases aligning to TRBD1. Germline V gives CDR1 SGHNT, CDR2 YYREEE (reference sequence). Trimming at V came to 3 bases and at J to 5 bases, leaving 10 bases not matched to a gene. This CDR3 spans 15 amino acids. CDR3 loop: CASSSDRESWYGYTF. CDR3 in DNA: TGTGCCAGCAGCTCTGACAGGGAGTCTTGGTATGGCTACACCTTC. Based on the CDR3 plus reference TRBV5-4 and TRBJ1-2, the full variable domain is ETGVTQSPTHLIKTRGQQVTLRCSSQSGHNTVSWYQQALGQGPQFIFQYYREEENGRGNFPPRFSGLQFPNYSSELNVNALELDDSALYLCASSSDRESWYGYTFGSGTRLTVV.

DNA for the CDR3: TGTGCCATCAGTGAGTCCAGGGCCGGGACAGGGGGCGACGAGCAGTACTTC. Translating gives CAISESRAGTGGDEQYF. The chain carries TRBV10-3 and TRBJ2-7, with 12 bases that match TRBD1. The CDR3 is 17 residues long. Germline V gene lookup returns CDR1 ENHRY and CDR2 SYGVKD. J gave up 5 bases and V 0 bases, and 8 bases lay outside the gene matches.

The J gene is TRBJ1-2, the V gene TRBV25-1, with 9 bases matching TRBD1. Trimming took 3 bases from V and 8 from J; bases not matched to a gene: 7. The CDR3 is made up of 14 amino acids. Looked up from germline, CDR1 is MGHDK and CDR2 is SYGVNS. Here the CDR3 reads CASSDPGQGGGYTF. CDR3 coding DNA: TGTGCCAGCAGTGACCCGGGACAGGGTGGAGGCTACACCTTC.

CDR3 bases: TGCAGCGTTGAAGATGTTTCGGGTTATCCAGAAGCTTTCTTT. This encodes CSVEDVSGYPEAFF. The rearrangement joins TRBV29-1 to TRBJ1-1; D is undetermined. V lost 0 bases and J lost 8, with 16 bases in between. CDR1 and CDR2 (germline): SQVTM, ANQGSEA. This CDR3 region has 14 residues.

This rearrangement joins TRBV5-1 to TRBJ1-1; D not resolved. Trimming removed 4 bases from V and 1 base from J, with 11 bases in between. This CDR3 comprises 14 residues. From germline, CDR1 is SGHRS and CDR2 YFSETQ. The CDR3 DNA sequence: TGCGCCAGCAGCACGGAACAGAAGAACACTGAAGCTTTCTTT. Protein sequence: CASSTEQKNTEAFF.

The V and J genes are TRBV4-1 and TRBJ1-2; D ambiguous. The CDR3 is made up of 14 amino acids. V was trimmed by 4 bases and J by 4 bases, leaving 13 bases between them. CDR1 and CDR2 (germline): MGHRA, YSYEKL. CDR3 residues: CASSRKEGTYGYTF. CDR3 nucleotide sequence: TGCGCCAGCAGCCGAAAGGAGGGTACCTATGGCTACACCTTC.

This rearrangement joins TRBV21-1 to TRBJ2-3; TRBD2, the table's D call, lacks a check against the DNA. TRBV21-1 is labeled a pseudogene. The CDR3 extends over 11 amino acids. CDR3 nucleotide sequence: TGTGCCCGTGGAGGGGCAGATACGCAGTATTTT. This encodes CARGGADTQYF.

The chain employs TRBV6-2 or TRBV6-3 and TRBJ2-3; 9 bases map to TRBD2. With 2 bases clipped from V and 0 bases from J, the junction kept 12 bases outside the gene matches. The CDR3 contains 19 residues. CDR1 is MNHEY, CDR2 SVGEGT, per germline. CDR3 nucleotides: TGTGCCAGCAGTTACGAGGGACTAGCTACAACATCTAGCACAGATACGCAGTATTTT. Amino acid sequence: CASSYEGLATTSSTDTQYF.

The chain is built from TRBV4-2 and TRBJ1-5; D is possibly TRBD1 (5 bases). Between the trimmed V and J ends, which lost 1 base and 1 base, there was a span of 11 bases. The CDR3 contains 16 residues. Germline CDR1 LGHNA, CDR2 YNFKEQ. Here the CDR3 DNA reads TGTGCCAGCAGCCAAGCGGGAGGGGAAAGCAATCAGCCCCAGCATTTT. It codes for CASSQAGGESNQPQHF.

V gene TRBV19 combines with J gene TRBJ2-7, with a possible D match to TRBD2 (6 bases). The CDR3 is 14 amino acids. Germline V CDR1 and CDR2: LNHDA, SQIVND (reference sequence). The germline V and J ends were trimmed by 5 bases and 0 bases, with 11 bases remaining between them. The CDR3 region is CASSGRGSSYEQYF. CDR3 in DNA: TGTGCCAGTAGTGGGCGGGGTAGCTCCTACGAGCAGTACTTC.

On this clone itself: The same CDR3 also results from other DNA sequences found in this sample. The chain joins TRBV6-5 to TRBJ1-2; D might be TRBD1 (6 bases). V was shortened by 6 bases and J by 2 bases, with 10 bases between the two germline ends. Germline V CDR1 and CDR2: MNHEY, SVGAGI. The CDR3 sequence is 13 residues long. The CDR3 protein is CASSYDRNYGYTF. The DNA for the CDR3 is TGTGCCAGCAGCTACGACAGGAACTATGGCTACACCTTC.

The chain uses TRBV6-1 and TRBJ2-1; 7 bases line up with TRBD1. The V and J ends lost 1 base and 3 bases, in that order; junction bases with no gene match: 3. The CDR3 totals 15 residues. Germline CDR1 is MNHNS and CDR2 is SASEGT. This CDR3 is CASSEGGTVYNEQFF. CDR3 DNA: TGTGCCAGCAGTGAAGGGGGGACAGTCTACAATGAGCAGTTCTTC.

This clone was observed a few times. This chain uses TRBV7-8 with TRBJ1-5; a possible D gene is TRBD1 (5 bases). Trimming took 5 bases from V and 7 from J, leaving 12 bases between them. CDR3 length equals 13 residues. Germline assignment: CDR1 SGHVS and CDR2 FQNEAQ. The CDR3 protein is CASSTGPGQPQHF. For the CDR3, the DNA is TGTGCCAGCAGCACAGGACCTGGGCAGCCCCAGCATTTT.

V usage is TRBV19 and J usage is TRBJ2-7, with TRBD1 matching over 11 bases. In germline, CDR1 is LNHDA, CDR2 SQIVND (reference sequence). V dropped 3 bases and J dropped 2; count of bases not matched to a gene: 3. CDR3 size: 15 residues. The CDR3 spells CASSIGTGGTYEQYF. The CDR3 nucleotides are TGTGCCAGTAGTATCGGGACAGGGGGGACCTACGAGCAGTACTTC.

This rearrangement joins TRBV6-5 to TRBJ1-1; 8 bases fit TRBD1. Trimming removed 6 bases from V and 0 bases from J; junction bases left unmatched: 3. This CDR3 is built from 14 residues. Germline loops: CDR1 MNHEY, CDR2 SVGAGI. The CDR3 bases are TGTGCCAGCAGGTTGGACAGGGTGAACACTGAAGCTTTCTTT. Amino acids: CASRLDRVNTEAFF.